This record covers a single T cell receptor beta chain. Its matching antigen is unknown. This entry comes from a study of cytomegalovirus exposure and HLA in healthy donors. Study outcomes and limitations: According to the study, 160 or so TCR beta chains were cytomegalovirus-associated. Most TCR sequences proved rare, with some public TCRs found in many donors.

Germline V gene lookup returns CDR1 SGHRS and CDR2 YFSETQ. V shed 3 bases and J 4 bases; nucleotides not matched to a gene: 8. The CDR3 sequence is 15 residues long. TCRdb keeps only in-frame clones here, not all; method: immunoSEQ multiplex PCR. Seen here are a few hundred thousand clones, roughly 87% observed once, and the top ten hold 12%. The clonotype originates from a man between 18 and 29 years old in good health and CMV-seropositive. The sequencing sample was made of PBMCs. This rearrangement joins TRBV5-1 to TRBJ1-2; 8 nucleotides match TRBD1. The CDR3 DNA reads TGCGCCAGCAGCTCAGCCGGGACAGGAAGCTATGGCTACACCTTC. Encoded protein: CASSSAGTGSYGYTF.